Listed here are 19 T cell receptor beta chains from one sample, sequenced in a study of blood T cells in healthy people across ages. For the second PCR, which ran for roughly 7 to 11 cycles, a sample-barcoded 5' primer and a J-beta primer mix were used. TCRdb passed the 5' RACE reads through MiXCR, listing each CDR3 protein once. This table holds about 1.1 million distinct CDR3 sequences, 35% to 45% found once. The material sequenced was blood. The receptors were gathered from a man in his late teens or twenties in good health.

The chain couples TRBV12-3 or TRBV12-4 to TRBJ2-5; maybe TRBD1 (6 bases). The CDR3 contains 13 residues. V gave up 5 bases and J gave up 5 bases, with 12 bases separating them. The DNA of the CDR3 is TGTGCCAGCAGTGTAGGGGGTATGGAGACCCAGTACTTC. The encoded protein is CASSVGGMETQYF.

J is TRBJ1-4 and V is TRBV12-3 or TRBV12-4; TRBD1 might be the D (6 bases). The CDR3 is made up of 12 amino acids. V was clipped by 5 bases and J by 8 bases, with 9 bases between them. CDR3 in DNA: TGTGCCAGCAGTCAGGGGCGCGAAAAACTGTTTTTT. Its translation is CASSQGREKLFF.

For the CDR3, the DNA is TGTGCCAGCAAACCGGGACAGGGGAGTCCCGAAGCTTTCTTT. Amino acid sequence: CASKPGQGSPEAFF. The chain carries TRBV6-5 and TRBJ1-1; 10 bases agree with TRBD1. The V and J ends lost 7 bases and 8 bases, in that order; junction bases with no gene match: 10. Germline CDR1 is MNHEY and CDR2 is SVGAGI. The CDR3 has 14 residues.

This clonotype was counted only a few times. V and J are TRBV29-1 and TRBJ2-5; tentatively, D is TRBD2 (5 bases). The CDR3 is 14 amino acids. The germline V gene encodes CDR1 SQVTM and CDR2 ANQGSEA. The V end was cut by 1 base, the J end by 11 bases, with 20 bases between. In DNA, the CDR3 is TGCAGCGTTGAAGTGGGTCGAGGGTTGGGTGAGCAGTACTTC. Translating gives CSVEVGRGLGEQYF.

A few counts support this clonotype. The chain combines TRBV20-1 with TRBJ1-6; the match to TRBD1 covers 10 bases. The CDR3 totals 18 residues. Looked up from germline, CDR1 is DFQATT and CDR2 is SNEGSKA (reference sequence). Germline trimming cut 3 bases from V and 5 bases from J; bases unmatched to any gene: 13. This chain's CDR3 is CSARLTGGNLSHNSPLHF. In DNA form, the CDR3 reads TGCAGTGCTAGGCTGACAGGGGGCAATTTAAGCCATAATTCACCCCTCCACTTT.

V is TRBV27 and J is TRBJ2-1; D is uncertain. The CDR3 runs 15 residues. Germline values: CDR1 MNHEY, CDR2 SMNVEV (reference sequence). Trimming cost V 7 bases and J 0 bases, with 13 bases left between them. The CDR3 region is CASNRAASSYNEQFF. The CDR3 coding sequence is TGTGCCAGCAATAGGGCTGCAAGCTCCTACAATGAGCAGTTCTTC.

There are a few counts of this clonotype. DNA for the CDR3: TGTGCCAGCAGTTTATCCCCCAATTCCCCCGCGGGCGAGCAGTACTTC. This sequence encodes CASSLSPNSPAGEQYF. The gene calls are TRBV12-3 or TRBV12-4 and TRBJ2-5; tentatively, D is TRBD2 (5 bases). The J call may be faulty, since TRBJ2-7 better matches the DNA end. This CDR3 has 16 residues.

This clonotype occurred once. CDR3 DNA: TGCGCCAGCAGCTTAAAAGGAGACCATGAAAAACTGTTTTTT. Protein sequence: CASSLKGDHEKLFF. The gene calls are TRBV5-1 and TRBJ1-4; D call uncertain. The germline V gene has CDR1 SGHRS and CDR2 YFSETQ. V was shortened by 2 bases and J by 6 bases, with 11 bases between the two germline ends. The CDR3 covers 14 residues.

The chain links TRBV6-1 to TRBJ1-6; 7 bases are a match to TRBD1. V dropped 5 bases and J dropped 0; count of bases not matched to a gene: 10. The CDR3 consists of 18 residues. CDR1 and CDR2 (germline): MNHNS, SASEGT. The CDR3 bases are TGTGCCAGCAGTCCCCGTATGGACAGGAGCTCCTATAATTCACCCCTCCACTTT. This gives the protein CASSPRMDRSSYNSPLHF.

This clonotype was observed a few times. V usage is TRBV20-1 and J usage is TRBJ2-1, with 15 bases fitting TRBD2. V dropped 2 bases and J dropped 7; count of bases not matched to a gene: 3. The CDR3 sequence is 15 residues long. CDR1 is DFQATT and CDR2 is SNEGSKA in the germline V gene (reference sequence). The CDR3 DNA reads TGCAGTGCTAGATATGGGACTAGCGGGGGGAATGAGCAGTTCTTC. Translated: CSARYGTSGGNEQFF.

V gene TRBV18 combines with J gene TRBJ1-1; D is ambiguous. The CDR3 length is 14 residues. The V gene's germline CDR1 is KGHSH and CDR2 LQKENI. Trimming took off 4 bases at V and 1 base at J, with 10 bases between the two ends. The DNA of the CDR3 is TGTGCCAGCTCACGAGAGCAGGAGAACACTGAAGCTTTCTTT. This sequence encodes CASSREQENTEAFF. Based on the CDR3 plus reference TRBV18 and TRBJ1-1, the full variable domain is NAGVMQNPRHLVRRRGQEARLRCSPMKGHSHVYWYRQLPEEGLKFMVYLQKENIIDESGMPKERFSAEFPKEGPSILRIQQVVRGDSAAYFCASSREQENTEAFFGQGTRLTVV.

CDR3 loop: CSAWPARGSNTEAFF. The DNA of the CDR3 is TGCAGTGCTTGGCCGGCCAGGGGATCGAACACTGAAGCTTTCTTT. The genes are TRBV20-1 and TRBJ1-1; the D gene is possibly TRBD1 (6 bases). Deletions cut 5 bases from V and 1 base from J, with 17 bases between. Germline-derived CDR1 and CDR2 are DFQATT and SNEGSKA (reference sequence). The CDR3 contains 15 residues.

V is TRBV20-1 and J is TRBJ1-4; D might be TRBD1 (6 bases). The CDR3 runs to 13 residues. V dropped 6 bases and J dropped 4 bases, with 12 bases sitting between them. Germline values: CDR1 DFQATT, CDR2 SNEGSKA (reference sequence). The CDR3 coding sequence is TGCAGTGCCCGGGGGCCAGTTAATGAAAAACTGTTTTTT. Its protein product is CSARGPVNEKLFF.

This clonotype was observed a handful of times. The rearrangement joins TRBV29-1 to TRBJ2-2, with 8 nucleotides matching TRBD1. There are 14 residues in the CDR3. Germline lookup yields CDR1 SQVTM and CDR2 ANQGSEA. V lost 7 bases and J lost 8; bases outside the gene matches: 12. In nucleotides, the CDR3 is TGCAGCGCCAAGGGGACAGGAAGCGGTGGGGAGCTGTTTTTT. Encoded protein: CSAKGTGSGGELFF.

In regard to this clonotype: Given a much more abundant clone one base away, this may be a read error. V usage is TRBV10-3 and J usage is TRBJ2-1; D not resolved. In germline, CDR1 is ENHRY, CDR2 SYGVKD. The CDR3 extends over 12 amino acids. Trimming removed 6 bases at V and 8 bases at J, with 11 bases between. The CDR3 loop is CAIRAKGDEQFF. For the CDR3, the DNA is TGTGCCATCAGGGCAAAAGGCGATGAGCAGTTCTTC.

This clonotype was picked up a small number of times. This chain connects TRBV15 to TRBJ2-3; D unclear. This CDR3 is built from 16 residues. CDR1 LNHNV and CDR2 YYDKDF come from the germline V gene (reference sequence). The V end lost 2 bases, the J end lost 2 bases, and 14 bases lay between the germline ends. The CDR3 sequence is CATSRTTPTNTDTQYF. In nucleotides, the CDR3 is TGTGCCACCAGCAGAACGACACCTACCAACACAGATACGCAGTATTTT.

This clonotype has just a few counts. The rearrangement links TRBV20-1 to TRBJ2-5; no definite D call. Trimming removed 0 bases from V and 3 bases from J, with 8 bases in between. This CDR3 is 13 amino acids long. The germline CDR1 and CDR2 sequences are DFQATT and SNEGSKA (reference sequence). CDR3 nucleotide sequence: TGCAGTGCTAGAGAGGACGTAGAAGAGACCCAGTACTTC. Translated: CSAREDVEETQYF.

In its sample, this clonotype was seen a few times. A read error is possible here, since a much larger clone lies one base away. CDR3 protein: CSASNTGAFF. CDR3 nucleotide sequence: TGCAGTGCCTCGAACACTGGAGCTTTCTTT. V and J are TRBV20-1 and TRBJ1-1; no clear D gene. Germline loops: CDR1 DFQATT, CDR2 SNEGSKA (reference sequence). CDR3 length: 10 amino acids.

V usage is TRBV5-4 and J usage is TRBJ1-2; D remains ambiguous. With 0 bases removed from V and 5 bases from J, the gap between germline ends came to 14 bases. Looked up from germline, CDR1 is SGHNT and CDR2 is YYREEE (reference sequence). The CDR3 is made up of 15 amino acids. CDR3 sequence: CASSLGGAHRYGYTF. CDR3 DNA: TGTGCCAGCAGCTTGGGGGGTGCCCACCGATATGGCTACACCTTC.